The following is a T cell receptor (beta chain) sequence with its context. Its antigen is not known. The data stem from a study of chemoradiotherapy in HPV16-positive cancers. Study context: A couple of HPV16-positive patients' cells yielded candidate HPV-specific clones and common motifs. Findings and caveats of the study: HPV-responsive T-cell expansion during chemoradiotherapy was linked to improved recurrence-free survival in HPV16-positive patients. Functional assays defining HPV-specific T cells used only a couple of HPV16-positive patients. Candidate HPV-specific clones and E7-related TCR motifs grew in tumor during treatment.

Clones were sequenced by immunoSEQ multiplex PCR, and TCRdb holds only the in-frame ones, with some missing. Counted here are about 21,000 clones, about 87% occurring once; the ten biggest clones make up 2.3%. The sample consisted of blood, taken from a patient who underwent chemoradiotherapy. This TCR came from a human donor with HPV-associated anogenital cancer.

The CDR3 region is CASSPQGGRGGAADTQYF. DNA for the CDR3: TGTGCCAGCTCACCCCAAGGGGGACGCGGGGGGGCCGCAGATACGCAGTATTTT. This chain connects TRBV18 to TRBJ2-3; 9 nucleotides agree with TRBD2. The CDR3 contains 18 residues. The junction had 14 bases not matched to a gene; V was cut back by 3 bases and J by 4 bases. The germline CDR1 and CDR2 sequences are KGHSH and LQKENI. Full variable domain (missing parts from reference TRBV18 and TRBJ2-3): NAGVMQNPRHLVRRRGQEARLRCSPMKGHSHVYWYRQLPEEGLKFMVYLQKENIIDESGMPKERFSAEFPKEGPSILRIQQVVRGDSAAYFCASSPQGGRGGAADTQYFGPGTRLTVL.